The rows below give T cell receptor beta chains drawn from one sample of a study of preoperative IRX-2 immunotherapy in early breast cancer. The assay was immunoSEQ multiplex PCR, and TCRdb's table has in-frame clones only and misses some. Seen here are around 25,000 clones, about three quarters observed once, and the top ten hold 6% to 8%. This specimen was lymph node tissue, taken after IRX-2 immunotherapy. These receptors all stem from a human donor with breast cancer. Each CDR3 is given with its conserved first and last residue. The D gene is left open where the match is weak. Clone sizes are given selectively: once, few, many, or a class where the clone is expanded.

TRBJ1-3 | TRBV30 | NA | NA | CAWSVPRDSGNTIYF | TGTGCCTGGAGCGTCCCCAGGGACTCTGGAAACACCATATATTTT
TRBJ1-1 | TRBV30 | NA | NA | CAWSGDGILPEAFF | TGTGCCTGGAGTGGGGACGGGATTTTGCCTGAAGCTTTCTTT
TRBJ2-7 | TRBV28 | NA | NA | CASSLGQNYEQYF | TGTGCCAGCAGCCTCGGACAGAACTACGAGCAGTACTTC
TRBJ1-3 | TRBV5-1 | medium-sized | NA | CASSLDLNSGNTIYF | TGCGCCAGCAGCTTGGATTTGAACTCTGGAAACACCATATATTTT
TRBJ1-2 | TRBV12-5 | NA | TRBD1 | CASTSQGVNGYTF | TGTGCCAGCACCTCACAGGGGGTCAATGGCTACACCTTC
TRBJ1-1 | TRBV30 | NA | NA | CAWSLPQEAFF | TGTGCCTGGAGTTTGCCCCAGGAAGCTTTCTTT
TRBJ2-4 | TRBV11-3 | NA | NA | CASSYRGGRNIQYF | TGTGCCAGCAGCTATCGTGGGGGTAGAAACATTCAGTACTTC
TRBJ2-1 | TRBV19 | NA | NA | CASSTTSNEQFF | TGTGCCAGTAGTACAACTAGCAATGAGCAGTTCTTC
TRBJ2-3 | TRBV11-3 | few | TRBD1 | CASNVFTGVYTDTQYF | TGTGCCAGCAACGTGTTTACAGGGGTGTACACAGATACGCAGTATTTT
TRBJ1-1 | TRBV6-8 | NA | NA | CASTRTGNTEAFF | TGTGCCAGCACCCGGACGGGAAACACTGAAGCTTTCTTT
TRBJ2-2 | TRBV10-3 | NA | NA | CASGSQPFTGELFF | TGTGCCAGCGGGTCACAACCATTCACCGGGGAGCTGTTTTTT
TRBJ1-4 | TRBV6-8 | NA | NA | CASSYSSQFLEKLFF | TGTGCCAGCAGTTACTCTTCCCAGTTTCTGGAAAAACTGTTTTTT
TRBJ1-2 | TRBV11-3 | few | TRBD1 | CASSSRTGQGILGYTF | TGTGCCAGCAGCTCAAGGACAGGACAGGGAATATTGGGCTACACCTTC
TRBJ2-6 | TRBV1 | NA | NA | CASSQEYEGAGANVLTF | TGCGCCAGCAGCCAAGAATACGAGGGTGCTGGGGCCAACGTCCTGACTTTC
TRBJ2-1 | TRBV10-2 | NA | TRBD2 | CASSEWASGSEQFF | TGCGCCAGCAGTGAGTGGGCTAGCGGGAGTGAGCAGTTCTTC
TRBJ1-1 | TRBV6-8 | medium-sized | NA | CASSYQGTRTEAFF | TGTGCCAGCAGTTACCAGGGGACTCGCACTGAAGCTTTCTTT
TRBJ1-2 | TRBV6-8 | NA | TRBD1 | CASSYSRTGSGGYTF | TGTGCCAGCAGTTACTCAAGGACAGGGTCAGGCGGCTACACCTTC
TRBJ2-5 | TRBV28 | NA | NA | CASNEIQKTQYF | TGTGCCAGCAATGAGATTCAGAAGACCCAGTACTTC
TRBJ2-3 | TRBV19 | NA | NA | CASSVPTSTDTQYF | TGTGCCAGTAGTGTCCCTACGTCAACAGATACGCAGTATTTT
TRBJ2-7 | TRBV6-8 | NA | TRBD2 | CASSFNLGGGRYEQYF | TGTGCCAGCAGTTTTAACCTCGGCGGGGGTCGCTACGAGCAGTACTTC
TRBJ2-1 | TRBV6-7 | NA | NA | CASRDSRRGSYNEQFF | TGTGCCAGCAGGGACAGTCGGAGGGGCTCCTACAATGAGCAGTTCTTC
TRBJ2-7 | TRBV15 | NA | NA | CATSRDGQTYEQYF | TGTGCCACCAGCAGAGATGGACAGACCTACGAGCAGTACTTC
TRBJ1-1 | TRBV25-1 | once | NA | CASSTMTDTEAFF | TGTGCCAGCAGTACCATGACAGACACTGAAGCTTTCTTT
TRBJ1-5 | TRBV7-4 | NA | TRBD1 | CASSPRGGGNQPQHF | TGTGCCAGCAGTCCCAGGGGGGGAGGCAATCAGCCCCAGCATTTT
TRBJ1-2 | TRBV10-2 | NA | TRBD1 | CASSESVRGLGGYTF | TGCGCCAGCAGTGAGTCGGTTAGGGGGCTAGGTGGCTACACCTTC
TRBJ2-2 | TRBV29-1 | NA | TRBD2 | CSVEGIAGKNTGELFF | TGCAGCGTTGAAGGGATAGCGGGTAAAAACACCGGGGAGCTGTTTTTT
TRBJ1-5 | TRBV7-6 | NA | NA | CASSLGAFRDQPQHF | TGTGCCAGCAGCTTGGGGGCTTTCAGGGACCAGCCCCAGCATTTT
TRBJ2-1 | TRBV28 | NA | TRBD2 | CASSLAAGGPNNEQFF | TGTGCCAGCAGTTTAGCGGCGGGAGGGCCAAACAATGAGCAGTTCTTC
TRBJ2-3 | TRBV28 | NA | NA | CASSLRTDTQYF | TGTGCCAGCAGTTTACGTACAGATACGCAGTATTTT
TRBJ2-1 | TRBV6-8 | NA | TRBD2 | CASSLSRGVAYNEQFF | TGTGCCAGCAGTCTTTCCCGGGGGGTCGCCTACAATGAGCAGTTCTTC
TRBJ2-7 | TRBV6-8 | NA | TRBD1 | CASSYSWTGAHEQYF | TGTGCCAGCAGTTACTCGTGGACAGGGGCCCACGAGCAGTACTTC